Below, 24 T cell receptor beta chains from the same sample are listed, as sequenced in a study of T cell responses to AZD1222 COVID-19 vaccine. Libraries were prepared by immunoSEQ multiplex PCR; TCRdb keeps only in-frame clonotypes and omits some of them. The sample shows 120,000 or so clones, approximately 94% of them seen only once. The sequencing used peripheral blood, collected 28 days after the second AZD1222 dose. The receptor source for this set is an adult who received the AZD1222 COVID-19 vaccine.

The chain recombines TRBV10-3 with TRBJ2-3; tentatively, D is TRBD1 (6 bases). V was clipped by 5 bases and J by 0 bases, with 15 bases between them. Looked up from germline, CDR1 is ENHRY and CDR2 is SYGVKD. This CDR3 has 16 amino acids. This CDR3 reads CAISSLGGASTDTQYF. The CDR3 DNA is TGTGCCATCAGTAGCCTAGGGGGAGCTAGCACAGATACGCAGTATTTT.

The gene calls are TRBV5-1 and TRBJ1-4; no reliable D call. Germline CDR1 and CDR2: SGHRS and YFSETQ. The V end was cut by 0 bases, the J end by 6 bases, with 15 bases between. This CDR3 has 16 amino acids. The CDR3 is CASSLAGSSIDEKLFF. CDR3 coding DNA: TGCGCCAGCAGCTTGGCTGGGTCCTCTATTGATGAAAAACTGTTTTTT. Full variable domain (outside the CDR3, taken from reference TRBV5-1 and TRBJ1-4): KAGVTQTPRYLIKTRGQQVTLSCSPISGHRSVSWYQQTPGQGLQFLFEYFSETQRNKGNFPGRFSGRQFSNSRSEMNVSTLELGDSALYLCASSLAGSSIDEKLFFGSGTQLSVL.

This clone was found a few times. The chain carries TRBV19 and TRBJ1-5, with D possibly TRBD1 on 5 matching bases. The CDR3 consists of 15 residues. V was pared by 3 bases and J by 0 bases, with 9 bases between. Germline V gene sequence: CDR1 LNHDA, CDR2 SQIVND (reference sequence). DNA of the CDR3: TGTGCCAGTAGTATTACAGGTTATAGCAATCAGCCCCAGCATTTT. Amino acids: CASSITGYSNQPQHF.

Only one count was recorded for this clone. The chain has TRBV6-5 and TRBJ1-2; D gene ambiguous. V was clipped by 3 bases and J by 8 bases, with 13 bases between them. Germline CDR1 is MNHEY and CDR2 is SVGAGI. This CDR3 comprises 13 residues. CDR3 in amino acids: CASSYEAARGYTF. The CDR3 region has the DNA TGTGCCAGCAGTTATGAGGCCGCCCGGGGCTACACCTTC.

This rearrangement joins TRBV28 to TRBJ1-5; D may be TRBD1 (6 bases). The CDR3 loop spans 16 amino acids. Between the trimmed V and J ends, which lost 6 bases and 2 bases, there was a span of 17 bases. The V gene's germline CDR1 is MDHEN and CDR2 SYDVKM. For the CDR3, the DNA is TGTGCCAGCAGCAGCCAAACAGGGATGGGCAATCAGCCCCAGCATTTT. It specifies CASSSQTGMGNQPQHF.

DNA for the CDR3: TGTGCCAGCAGCTCCCGGGACAGGGATTACAATGAGCAGTTCTTC. Protein product: CASSSRDRDYNEQFF. This chain connects TRBV7-9 to TRBJ2-1; 9 nucleotides agree with TRBD1. This CDR3 region has 15 residues. Losses at the gene ends were 4 bases for V and 4 bases for J; bases not matched to a gene: 5. CDR1 and CDR2 (germline): SEHNR, FQNEAQ (reference sequence).

V and J are TRBV7-6 and TRBJ2-6; 7 bases agree with TRBD2. The CDR3 length is 15 residues. V was clipped by 3 bases and J by 2 bases; unmatched bases: 1. Germline V gene data show CDR1 as SGHVS and CDR2 as FNYEAQ. CDR3 amino acids: CASSFAGAGANVLTF. DNA of the CDR3: TGTGCCAGCAGCTTTGCGGGAGCTGGGGCCAACGTCCTGACTTTC. The whole variable domain, filled in from reference TRBV7-6 and TRBJ2-6, reads GAGVSQSPRYKVTKRGQDVALRCDPISGHVSLYWYRQALGQGPEFLTYFNYEAQQDKSGLPNDRFSAERPEGSISTLTIQRTEQRDSAMYRCASSFAGAGANVLTFGAGSRLTVL.

The V gene is TRBV27, the J gene TRBJ1-1; weak D call: TRBD1 (6 bases). This CDR3 comprises 13 residues. CDR1 is MNHEY and CDR2 is SMNVEV in the germline V gene (reference sequence). V lost 5 bases and J lost 5, with 12 bases in between. CDR3 loop: CASSLNRATEAFF. CDR3 DNA sequence: TGTGCCAGCAGTCTCAACAGGGCTACTGAAGCTTTCTTT.

The chain recombines TRBV2 with TRBJ2-1; 9 positions match TRBD2. The CDR3 contains 16 residues. Germline V gene lookup returns CDR1 SNHLY and CDR2 FYNNEI. With 6 bases clipped from V and 7 bases from J, the junction kept 13 bases outside the gene matches. The CDR3 region has the DNA TGTGCCAGCAGCGGCCCTATTAGCGGGAGTGGTAATGAGCAGTTCTTC. The encoded protein is CASSGPISGSGNEQFF.

This sequence joins TRBV3-1 (or the pseudogene TRBV3-2) and TRBJ2-1; D is possibly TRBD1 (6 bases). This CDR3 has 16 amino acids. Germline CDR1 reads LGHDT; CDR2 reads YNNKEL (reference sequence). The germline V and J ends were trimmed by 1 base and 3 bases, with 13 bases remaining between them. The CDR3 spells CASSQVWGRGYNEQFF. The CDR3 DNA is TGTGCCAGCAGCCAAGTCTGGGGGCGCGGCTACAATGAGCAGTTCTTC.

The chain couples TRBV10-1 to TRBJ2-7; D ambiguous. The V end was cut by 5 bases, the J end by 7 bases, with 6 bases between. The germline gives CDR1 WNHNN, CDR2 SYGVQD (reference sequence). The CDR3 contains 10 residues. The CDR3 sequence is CASSLGEQYF. CDR3 coding DNA: TGCGCCAGCAGTTTGGGTGAGCAGTACTTC.

The CDR3: CASRDEWHRGEAFF. CDR3 in DNA: TGTGCCAGCAGGGATGAATGGCACAGGGGGGAAGCTTTCTTT. The chain carries TRBV6-5 and TRBJ1-1; 8 bases are a match to TRBD1. This CDR3 is built from 14 residues. Germline lookup yields CDR1 MNHEY and CDR2 SVGAGI. J was trimmed by 8 bases and V by 6 bases; bases with no gene match: 11.

The chain is built from TRBV11-2 and TRBJ2-3, with 8 bases matching TRBD2. This CDR3 contains 16 residues. Germline V lookup: CDR1 SGHAT, CDR2 FQNNGV. V lost 8 bases and J lost 3; bases outside the gene matches: 13. CDR3 region: CASAIGLSGRTDTQYF. CDR3 coding DNA: TGTGCCAGCGCCATCGGTCTGAGCGGGAGAACAGATACGCAGTATTTT.

This chain connects TRBV2 to TRBJ2-1; TRBD2 agrees at 9 bases. The junction had 8 bases not matched to a gene; V was cut back by 7 bases and J by 4 bases. CDR3 length equals 15 residues. The germline V gene encodes CDR1 SNHLY and CDR2 FYNNEI. This chain's CDR3 is CASMDGTSSYNEQFF. The CDR3, as DNA: TGTGCCAGCATGGACGGGACTAGCAGTTACAATGAGCAGTTCTTC.

The rearrangement links TRBV12-3 or TRBV12-4 to TRBJ1-1; no clear D. V was shortened by 2 bases and J by 2 bases, with 6 bases between the two germline ends. The length of the CDR3 is 13 residues. The CDR3 nucleotides read TGTGCCAGCAGTTTACGTGTTAACACTGAAGCTTTCTTT. It yields the protein CASSLRVNTEAFF.

V usage is TRBV5-1 and J usage is TRBJ2-3; weak D call: TRBD2 (7 bases). V was shortened by 5 bases and J by 4 bases, with 17 bases between the two germline ends. This CDR3 spans 15 amino acids. Germline CDR1 SGHRS, CDR2 YFSETQ. This CDR3 is CASRTSVGGPDTQYF. CDR3 nucleotide sequence: TGCGCCAGCAGAACAAGTGTGGGGGGGCCAGATACGCAGTATTTT.

This clone was detected a few times. The chain combines TRBV7-9 with TRBJ2-3, with TRBD2 identical over 7 bases. Losses at the gene ends were 1 base for V and 6 bases for J; bases not matched to a gene: 10. The germline CDR1 and CDR2 sequences are SEHNR and FQNEAQ (reference sequence). This CDR3 is built from 16 residues. The CDR3 coding sequence is TGTGCCAGCAGCTTAGTCCCAGCGGGAATCGGGGATACGCAGTATTTT. Translating it yields CASSLVPAGIGDTQYF.

The chain has TRBV29-1 and TRBJ2-5; no clear D gene. The V and J ends lost 7 bases and 4 bases respectively, with 16 bases between them. CDR3 size: 13 residues. Germline V lookup: CDR1 SQVTM, CDR2 ANQGSEA. The CDR3, as DNA: TGCAGCGCCTTTAGCTCCCCGGGAGAGACCCAGTACTTC. This gives the protein CSAFSSPGETQYF.

In DNA form, the CDR3 reads TGTGCCGCGGGGGATAGCACAGATACGCAGTATTTT. Protein product: CAAGDSTDTQYF. This chain connects TRBV27 to TRBJ2-3, with TRBD2 identical over 7 bases. The ends lost 11 bases at V and 0 bases at J; junction bases unmatched: 2. The CDR3 runs to 12 residues. Germline V CDR1 and CDR2: MNHEY, SMNVEV (reference sequence).

This chain connects TRBV25-1 to TRBJ1-3; the match to TRBD1 covers 10 bases. Germline CDR1 is MGHDK and CDR2 is SYGVNS. The CDR3 consists of 15 residues. Unmatched junction bases numbered 4, after V lost 4 bases and J lost 4 bases. The CDR3 DNA follows: TGTGCCAGCAGTGGGGACAGGGGTCGAGGAAACACCATATATTTT. This translates into CASSGDRGRGNTIYF.

The chain links TRBV3-1 (or the pseudogene TRBV3-2) to TRBJ2-3, with TRBD2 matching over 11 bases. This CDR3 spans 16 amino acids. Germline lookup yields CDR1 LGHDT and CDR2 YNNKEL (reference sequence). The trim removed 4 bases at V and 2 bases at J, leaving 5 bases unmatched. CDR3 residues: CASSPLAGGHTDTQYF. The DNA of the CDR3 is TGTGCCAGCAGCCCCCTAGCGGGGGGACACACAGATACGCAGTATTTT.

This chain links TRBV18 with TRBJ2-3, with 10 nucleotides matching TRBD2. The V gene's germline CDR1 is KGHSH and CDR2 LQKENI. The junction had 9 bases not matched to a gene; V was cut back by 3 bases and J by 3 bases. This CDR3 region has 17 residues. The CDR3 here is CASSPSGTSAGTDTQYF. The CDR3 DNA reads TGTGCCAGCTCACCCTCCGGGACTAGCGCGGGGACAGATACGCAGTATTTT.

There are a few counts of this clone. V gene TRBV10-2 combines with J gene TRBJ1-1; a possible D gene is TRBD1 (6 bases). V lost 6 bases, J lost 0 bases, and 8 bases lay in between. This CDR3 has 13 amino acids. In germline, CDR1 is WSHSY, CDR2 SAAADI. The CDR3 DNA follows: TGCGCCAGCAGGGACAGTCTGAACACTGAAGCTTTCTTT. Encoded protein: CASRDSLNTEAFF.

The genes are TRBV18 and TRBJ2-1, with 11 bases that match TRBD2. Germline CDR1 KGHSH, CDR2 LQKENI. The CDR3 has 14 amino acids. The trim removed 3 bases at V and 7 bases at J, leaving 2 bases unmatched. CDR3 in DNA: TGTGCCAGCTCACCGGGACTAGCGGTTAATGAGCAGTTCTTC. Amino acid sequence: CASSPGLAVNEQFF.